This TCR beta chain was identified during a study of cytomegalovirus exposure and HLA in healthy donors. Of note for this clone: No antigen is known for it.

The PCR ran on 60 Vbeta and 13 Jbeta primers. This table comes from immunoSEQ multiplex PCR, and its TCRdb copy is limited to in-frame clones, with some not included. In the table there are about 130,000 clones, around 78% of which are singletons. The V gene's germline CDR1 is SGHRS and CDR2 YFSETQ. The CDR3 consists of 17 residues. Unmatched junction bases numbered 9, after V lost 2 bases and J lost 2 bases. Nominal health characterized the donors when sampled, though unrecorded immune exposures were likely. Overall study findings and caveats: The authors confirmed in vitro that a few CMV-associated chains were specific for CMV antigens.

This sequence was found in a woman aged 45 to 65 in good health and CMV-seronegative. The material sequenced was PBMCs. This chain links TRBV5-1 with TRBJ2-5; 10 bases agree with TRBD2. CDR3 in amino acids: CASSFPASGSAQETQYF. DNA for the CDR3: TGCGCCAGCAGCTTTCCGGCTAGCGGGAGTGCTCAAGAGACCCAGTACTTC.